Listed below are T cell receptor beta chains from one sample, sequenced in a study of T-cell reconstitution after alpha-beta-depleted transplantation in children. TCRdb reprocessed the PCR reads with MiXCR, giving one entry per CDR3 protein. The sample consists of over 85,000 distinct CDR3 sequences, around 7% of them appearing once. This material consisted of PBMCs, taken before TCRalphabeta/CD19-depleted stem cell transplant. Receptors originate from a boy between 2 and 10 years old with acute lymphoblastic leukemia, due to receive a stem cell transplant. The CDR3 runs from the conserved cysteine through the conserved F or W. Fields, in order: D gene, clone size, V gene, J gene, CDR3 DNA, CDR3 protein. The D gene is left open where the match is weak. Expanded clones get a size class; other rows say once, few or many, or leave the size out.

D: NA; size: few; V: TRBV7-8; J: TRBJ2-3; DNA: TGTGCCAGCAGCTTAGCCCCGTTAAGTGGGGGCACAGATACGCAGTATTTT; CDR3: CASSLAPLSGGTDTQYF
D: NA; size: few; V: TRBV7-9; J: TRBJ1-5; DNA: TGTGCCAGCCCCCGGCACCAGGATCAGCCCCAGCATTTT; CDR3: CASPRHQDQPQHF
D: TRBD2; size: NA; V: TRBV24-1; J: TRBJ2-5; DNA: TGTGCCACCAGTGATATAGGCGCGGGGGGCTTGGAGACCCAGTACTTC; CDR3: CATSDIGAGGLETQYF
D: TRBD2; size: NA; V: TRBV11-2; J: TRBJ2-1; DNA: TGTGCCAGCAGCCCAGGGAGGGGCGCGGGTGCGGGCTACGATGAGCAGTTCTTC; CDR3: CASSPGRGAGAGYDEQFF
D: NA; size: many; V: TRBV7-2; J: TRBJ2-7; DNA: TGTGCCAGCAGCCAGAATACTTGGGGGCAATACTACGAGCAGTACTTC; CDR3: CASSQNTWGQYYEQYF
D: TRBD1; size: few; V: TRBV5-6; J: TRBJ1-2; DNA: TGTGCCAGCAGCTTGGCCGCGGACAGGGGATTTCTATACGGCTACACCTTC; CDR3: CASSLAADRGFLYGYTF
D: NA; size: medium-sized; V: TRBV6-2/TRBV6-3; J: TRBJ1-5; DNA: TGTGCCAGCAGTTACGGGGGGTCGAGCAATCAGCCCCAGCATTTT; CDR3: CASSYGGSSNQPQHF
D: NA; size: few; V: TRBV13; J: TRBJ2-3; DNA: TGTGCCAGCAGCTTAGCCGACTACCCCCGCACAGATACGCAGTATTTT; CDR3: CASSLADYPRTDTQYF
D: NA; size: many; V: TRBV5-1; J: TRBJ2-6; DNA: TGCGCCAGCAGCTTGGTGCCTACAGGCACTGGGGCCAACGTCCTGACTTTC; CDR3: CASSLVPTGTGANVLTF
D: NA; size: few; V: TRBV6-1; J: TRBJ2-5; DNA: TGTGCCAGCAGAATCTCCAGGGGAACGAGCGAGACCCAGTACTTC; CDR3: CASRISRGTSETQYF